The present T cell receptor beta chain was sequenced within a study of control samples from healthy donors and cancer patients. The table came from immunoSEQ multiplex PCR; TCRdb's copy has only in-frame clones and leaves some out. The sample includes 25,000 to 35,000 clones, roughly 85% of them seen just once. This CDR3 spans 14 amino acids. The V end was cut by 2 bases, the J end by 2 bases, with 8 bases between. The germline gives CDR1 SGHRS, CDR2 YFSETQ. The rearrangement links TRBV5-1 to TRBJ2-1; tentative D call: TRBD2 (5 bases). The sequence derives from a man aged 55 to 70 with head and neck cancer. The specimen sequenced was PBMCs. The CDR3 region has the DNA TGCGCCAGCAGCTTTACCGGGACCTACAATGAGCAGTTCTTC. Its protein product is CASSFTGTYNEQFF.